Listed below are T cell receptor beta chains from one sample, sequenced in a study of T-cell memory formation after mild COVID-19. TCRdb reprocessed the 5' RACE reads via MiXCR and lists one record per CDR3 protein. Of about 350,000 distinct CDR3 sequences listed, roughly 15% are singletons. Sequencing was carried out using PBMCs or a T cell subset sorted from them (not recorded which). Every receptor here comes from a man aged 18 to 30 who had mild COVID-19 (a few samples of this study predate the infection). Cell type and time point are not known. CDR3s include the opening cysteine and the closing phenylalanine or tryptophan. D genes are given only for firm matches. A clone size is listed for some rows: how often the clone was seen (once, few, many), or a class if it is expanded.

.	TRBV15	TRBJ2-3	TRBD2	TGTGCCACCAGCAGGGGACTACTCACAGATACGCAGTATTTT	CATSRGLLTDTQYF
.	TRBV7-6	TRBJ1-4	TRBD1	TGTGCCAGCAGCGCCCCCGGGACAGGGTCTGAAAAACTGTTTTTT	CASSAPGTGSEKLFF
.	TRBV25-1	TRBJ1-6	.	TGTGCCAGCAGTGTCGCGACAGGCTCCTCACCCCTCCACTTT	CASSVATGSSPLHF
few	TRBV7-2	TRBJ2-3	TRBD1	TGTGCCAGCAGCGCAGGGACAGGGTGGGCAGATACGCAGTATTTT	CASSAGTGWADTQYF
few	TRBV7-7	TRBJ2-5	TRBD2	TGTGCCAGCAGCCCACTAGCGGGGGGCGAAGAGACCCAGTACTTC	CASSPLAGGEETQYF
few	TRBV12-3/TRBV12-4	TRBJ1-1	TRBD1	TGTGCCAGCATTGAACAGGGGGACACTGAAGCTTTCTTT	CASIEQGDTEAFF
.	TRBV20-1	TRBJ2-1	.	TGCAGTGCCATATCACAGAACTACAATGAGCAGTTCTTC	CSAISQNYNEQFF
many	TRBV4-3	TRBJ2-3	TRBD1	TGCGCCAGCAGCCAAGAATTGGGGACAGGAGTCACAGATACGCAGTATTTT	CASSQELGTGVTDTQYF
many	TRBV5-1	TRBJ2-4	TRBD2	TGCGCCAGCAGCCAAGGGACTAGCGGGGGACCTAAGGAGTACTTC	CASSQGTSGGPKEYF
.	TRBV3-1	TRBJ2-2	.	TGTGCCAGCAGCCCGGGACACAGTAACACCGGGGAGCTGTTTTTT	CASSPGHSNTGELFF
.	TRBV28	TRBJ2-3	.	TGTGCCAGCAGTTCTAGTGCAGGGAGCACAGATACGCAGTATTTT	CASSSSAGSTDTQYF
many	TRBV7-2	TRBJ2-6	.	TGCGCCAGCAGCCTGCCCGGGGCCAACGTCCTGACTTTC	CASSLPGANVLTF
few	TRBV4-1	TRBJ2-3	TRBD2	TGCGCCAGCAGCCCGGAGCGGCGACTAGCGGTGGATACGCAGTATTTT	CASSPERRLAVDTQYF
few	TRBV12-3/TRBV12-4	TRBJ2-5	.	TGTGCCAGCGGTCGCCGGGCACAAGAGACCCAGTACTTC	CASGRRAQETQYF
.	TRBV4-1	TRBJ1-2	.	TGCGCCAGCAGCCGAGTCCTGGACCCTACCGGGAGCTACACCTTC	CASSRVLDPTGSYTF
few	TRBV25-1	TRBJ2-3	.	TGTGCCAGCAGTGATTGGGGTGGCACAGATACGCAGTATTTT	CASSDWGGTDTQYF
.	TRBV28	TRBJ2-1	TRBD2	TGTGCCAGCAGTTTACACCCTGTACTAGCGGGACCTTCTAATGAGCAGTTCTTC	CASSLHPVLAGPSNEQFF
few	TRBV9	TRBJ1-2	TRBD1	TGTGCCAGCAGCGAGGGACAGAGGGCTAATGGCTACACCTTC	CASSEGQRANGYTF